This T cell receptor (beta chain) is from a study of blood T cells in healthy people across ages. The sample, approximately 10 milliliters of peripheral blood, was drawn from each donor. Using a J-beta primer mix together with a sample-barcoded 5' primer, a second PCR was run for about 6 to 11 cycles. A tag from a template-switch adaptor with 12 random nucleotides marked each cDNA molecule. TCRdb re-called the 5' RACE reads with MiXCR, one entry per CDR3 protein. The sample shows approximately 880,000 distinct CDR3 sequences, around 46% of them seen only once. Source material: blood. The TCR originated in a young man in good health.

CDR3 nucleotides: TGTGCCAGCAGCTTAAGTTTGACGGGCCTCCAAGAGACCCAGTACTTC. This encodes CASSLSLTGLQETQYF. The V and J genes are TRBV11-1 and TRBJ2-5; no clear D. Per germline, CDR1 SGHAT and CDR2 FQDESV (reference sequence). The CDR3 is 16 residues long. Trimming removed 2 bases at V and 1 base at J, with 14 bases between. The full variable domain, completed using reference TRBV11-1 and TRBJ2-5, is EAEVAQSPRYKITEKSQAVAFWCDPISGHATLYWYRQILGQGPELLVQFQDESVVDDSQLPKDRFSAERLKGVDSTLKIQPAELGDSAMYLCASSLSLTGLQETQYFGPGTRLLVL.